The present T cell receptor beta chain was sequenced within a study of immune evolution from preneoplasia to lung adenocarcinoma. General study points: Clonality was highest in normal lung, lower in later-stage lesions apparently. From normal lung to invasive adenocarcinoma, top clone frequencies appeared to decrease.

Generated by immunoSEQ multiplex PCR, the TCRdb table keeps only in-frame clones and is missing some. The data contain a few thousand clones, 77% of them singletons. Remarks on this clone: As yet, its antigen is unknown.

CDR1 is MDHEN, CDR2 SYDVKM, per germline. V lost 6 bases, J lost 3 bases, and 8 bases lay in between. This CDR3 is 12 amino acids long. Sequencing was done on a sample of FFPE adjacent normal lung tissue. The V gene is TRBV28, the J gene TRBJ1-1; D is unresolved. This TCR was sampled from a person aged 60 to 85 with lung adenocarcinoma. CDR3 nucleotides: TGTGCCAGCAGCAAAAGCTACACTGAAGCTTTCTTT. It yields the protein CASSKSYTEAFF.